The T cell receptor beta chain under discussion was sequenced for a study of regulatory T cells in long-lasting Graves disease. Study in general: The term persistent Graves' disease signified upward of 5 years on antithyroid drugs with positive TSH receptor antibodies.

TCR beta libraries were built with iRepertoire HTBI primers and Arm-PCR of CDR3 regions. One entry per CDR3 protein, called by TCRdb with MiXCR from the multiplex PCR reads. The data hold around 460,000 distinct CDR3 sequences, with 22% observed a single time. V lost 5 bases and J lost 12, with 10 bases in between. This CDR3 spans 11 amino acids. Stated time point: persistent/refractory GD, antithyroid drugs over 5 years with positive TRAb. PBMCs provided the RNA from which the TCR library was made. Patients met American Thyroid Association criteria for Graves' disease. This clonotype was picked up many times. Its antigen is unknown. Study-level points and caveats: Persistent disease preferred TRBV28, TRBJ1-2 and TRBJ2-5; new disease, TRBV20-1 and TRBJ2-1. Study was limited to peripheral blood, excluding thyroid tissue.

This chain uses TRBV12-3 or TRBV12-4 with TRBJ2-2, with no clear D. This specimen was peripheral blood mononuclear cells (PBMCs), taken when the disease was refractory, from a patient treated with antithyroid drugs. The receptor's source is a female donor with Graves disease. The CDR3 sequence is CASSTTRQLFF. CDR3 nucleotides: TGTGCCAGCAGTACTACCCGGCAGCTGTTTTTT.